This T cell receptor beta chain was recovered during a study of T cells in Graves' hyperthyroidism and ophthalmopathy. Whole-study results and caveats: Blood also held most thyroid clonotypes expanded beyond 0.001.

In its sample, this clonotype was seen many times. Its antigen is as yet unknown. Using RNA transcripts as the source, TCR beta CDR3 regions were amplified. Using the HTBI primer set, a first-round RT-PCR was run on the TCR CDR3. TCRdb recomputed calls from the multiplex PCR reads with MiXCR, one row per CDR3 protein. The profile shows hundreds of thousands of distinct CDR3 sequences, about 14% of them singletons. V was shortened by 6 bases and J by 3 bases, with 11 bases between the two germline ends. The CDR3 totals 12 residues. Germline V gives CDR1 DFQATT, CDR2 SNEGSKA (reference sequence). Patients were excluded for uncontrolled infection, other autoimmune disease, pregnancy or lactation.

This chain connects TRBV20-1 to TRBJ2-5; D gene unclear. The sequenced sample was blood. The receptor's source is a woman between 50 and 59 years old with Graves' ophthalmopathy. Here the CDR3 DNA reads TGCAGTGCCGAAGATGGTAAAGAGACCCAGTACTTC. Encoded protein: CSAEDGKETQYF.